This T cell receptor beta chain was profiled in a study of OX40 agonist ivuxolimab in advanced cancers. About the research overall: Ivuxolimab, which patients received intravenously every 2 weeks, was dosed at 0.01 to 10 mg/kg. Patients in dose escalation had liver, melanoma, kidney or head and neck cancers.

Profiling relied on immunoSEQ multiplex PCR, and the TCRdb table lists in-frame clones only, not all of them. The sample shows 72,000 or so clones, around 88% of them seen only once. V was cut by 3 bases and J by 8 bases, with 16 bases left in between. CDR3 length: 15 residues. Looked up from germline, CDR1 is KGHSH and CDR2 is LQKENI. Study-level points and caveats: The specificity for antigen of the expanded peripheral T cells was not determined.

As concerns this clone: No antigen is known for it.

This sample comprised CD4+ or CD8+ T cells sorted from blood, obtained in a trial of the OX40 agonist ivuxolimab. This TCR came from an adult with an advanced solid tumor such as melanoma, head and neck, liver or kidney cancer. The chain links TRBV18 to TRBJ1-4, with D maybe TRBD1 (6 bases). CDR3 residues: CASSPVVPQGEKLFF. The CDR3 DNA reads as TGTGCCAGCTCACCCGTCGTCCCTCAGGGGGAAAAACTGTTTTTT.